Described below is a single TCR beta chain sequence and its context. Sequencing used immunoSEQ multiplex PCR; TCRdb keeps in-frame clones, though not all of them. The table has about 200,000 clones, 85% to 90% seen once; the top ten hold roughly a tenth. This CDR3 comprises 13 residues. The germline CDR1 and CDR2 sequences are SGHDT and YYEEEE. Trimming removed 4 bases from V and 8 bases from J; junction bases left unmatched: 5. These data originate in a study of blood T cell repertoires in COVID-19. Study details: Acute and convalescent COVID-19 samples came from the United States, Italy and Spain.

Sequenced input: peripheral blood. The receptor was isolated from a woman aged 50 to 60 with COVID-19, enrolled during active disease. The chain carries TRBV5-6 and TRBJ2-1; TRBD1 matches at 8 bases. For the CDR3, the DNA is TGTGCCAGCAGCAACGGACAGGGATATGAGCAGTTCTTC. It is translated as CASSNGQGYEQFF.